This TCR beta chain is from a study of cytomegalovirus exposure and HLA in healthy donors. Whole-study context: Approximately 85 million unique TCRs from HLA-typed donors were held in an early data release.

The primer mix had 60 Vbeta and 13 Jbeta primers. TCRdb's copy holds only in-frame clones and misses some; the assay was immunoSEQ multiplex PCR. This repertoire comprises about 46,000 clones; its ten largest clones make up roughly 0.99%. The CDR3 totals 12 residues. Between the trimmed V and J ends, which lost 5 bases and 4 bases, there was a span of 8 bases. Germline V lookup: CDR1 SEHNR, CDR2 FQNEAQ (reference sequence). The TCR comes from a woman between 40 and 55 years old in good health and CMV-seronegative. The sequencing input was PBMCs. The chain has TRBV7-9 and TRBJ1-1; D is possibly TRBD1 (5 bases). CDR3 in DNA: TGTGCCAGCAGCACAGGCATCACTGAAGCTTTCTTT. Translating gives CASSTGITEAFF.